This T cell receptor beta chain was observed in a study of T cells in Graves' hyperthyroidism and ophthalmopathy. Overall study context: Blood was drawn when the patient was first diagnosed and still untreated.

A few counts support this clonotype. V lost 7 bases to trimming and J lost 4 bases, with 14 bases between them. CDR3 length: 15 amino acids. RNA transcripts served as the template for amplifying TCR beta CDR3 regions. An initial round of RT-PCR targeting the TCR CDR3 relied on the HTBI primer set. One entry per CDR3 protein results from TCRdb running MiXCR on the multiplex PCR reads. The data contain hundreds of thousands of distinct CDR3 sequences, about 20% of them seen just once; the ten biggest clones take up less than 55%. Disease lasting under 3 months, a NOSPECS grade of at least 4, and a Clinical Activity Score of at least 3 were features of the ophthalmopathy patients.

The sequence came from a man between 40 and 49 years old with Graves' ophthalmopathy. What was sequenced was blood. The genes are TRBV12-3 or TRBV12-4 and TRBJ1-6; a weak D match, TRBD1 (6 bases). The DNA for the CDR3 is TGTGCCAGCACCTTAGACAGGATGTATAATTCACCCCTCCACTTT. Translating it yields CASTLDRMYNSPLHF.